The present entry profiles one T cell receptor beta chain with its context. What it recognizes is unknown. The germline CDR1 and CDR2 sequences are SGHTA and FQGNSA. CDR3 length: 14 amino acids. This sample was taken from a study of identical twins. MiXCR, run by TCRdb on the 5' RACE reads, gives a single entry per CDR3 protein. The sample contains more than 1.5 million distinct CDR3 sequences, about 31% of which appear only once. Notes on the study in general: For out-of-frame beta sequences, excess twin sharing was weaker. For cord blood, abundant beta clonotypes had fewer insertions, unlike memory repertoires, which showed none. Models, which agreed with sharing between unrelated individuals, nonetheless underestimated the out-of-frame TCR alpha sharing seen in monozygotic twins. Where out-of-frame alpha sequences were twin-shared, they showed excess low generation probability.

Sequenced material: cord blood. The J gene is TRBJ2-5, the V gene TRBV7-2; D unresolved. The DNA end lines up better with TRBJ2-7; the J call may be wrong. The origin of this receptor is a newborn girl in good health. Written as DNA, the CDR3 is TGTGCCAGCACCATCTTGGGCAGGAGCCACGAGCAGTACTTC. It codes for CASTILGRSHEQYF.